The clone carrying this T cell receptor beta chain was recorded a few times. The CDR3 length is 15 residues. From germline, CDR1 is ENHRY and CDR2 SYGVKD. With 4 bases clipped from V and 4 bases from J, the junction kept 4 bases outside the gene matches. TCRdb used MiXCR to reprocess the RT-PCR reads, holding one entry per CDR3 protein. The sample shows about 700,000 distinct CDR3 sequences, 11% to 15% of them seen only once. This chain joins TRBV10-3 and TRBJ2-3; 11 positions agree with TRBD2. The TCR comes from a female donor in good health, serving as a healthy control. The sample was memory CD4+ T cells from blood. The CDR3 coding sequence is TGTGCCATCAGTGTAACTAGCGGGAGTGCAGATACGCAGTATTTT. As protein: CAISVTSGSADTQYF.